The 16 T cell receptor beta chains below all came from one sample that was sequenced in a study of CD8+ T cells in alopecia areata. RNA was extracted and reverse transcribed into cDNA as the sequencing template. The method was immunoSEQ multiplex PCR; TCRdb's version includes in-frame clones alone and lacks a portion of them. In the table there are 200,000 to 250,000 clones, about three fifths of which are singletons. This specimen was CD4+ T cells sorted from blood, taken at week 0. Receptors were obtained from a human donor with alopecia areata.

The gene calls are TRBV25-1 and TRBJ1-2; D perhaps matches TRBD1 (5 bases). V was clipped by 1 base and J by 5 bases, with 11 bases between them. CDR1 MGHDK and CDR2 SYGVNS come from the germline V gene. The CDR3 has 14 residues. The CDR3 nucleotides are TGTGCCAGCAGTGAATCTGGGGGGAGGTATGGCTACACCTTC. This gives the protein CASSESGGRYGYTF.

The chain is built from TRBV15 and TRBJ2-1, with 11 positions matching TRBD2. V lost 0 bases to trimming and J lost 4 bases; unmatched junction nucleotides: 2. The CDR3 spans 16 residues. Looked up from germline, CDR1 is LNHNV and CDR2 is YYDKDF (reference sequence). CDR3 amino acids: CATSRDLAGGYNEQFF. Written as DNA, the CDR3 is TGTGCCACCAGCAGAGATCTAGCGGGGGGTTACAATGAGCAGTTCTTC.

The J gene is TRBJ1-1, the V gene TRBV25-1; a weak D match, TRBD1 (6 bases). The CDR3 is 14 amino acids. V lost 2 bases, J lost 3 bases, and 10 bases lay in between. Germline values: CDR1 MGHDK, CDR2 SYGVNS. Written as DNA, the CDR3 is TGTGCCAGCAGTGAAAACAGGGCGCACACTGAAGCTTTCTTT. This gives the protein CASSENRAHTEAFF.

This clone was observed a few times. The chain joins TRBV5-1 to TRBJ2-5; D remains unclear. Trimming took off 1 base at V and 5 bases at J, with 3 bases between the two ends. This CDR3 has 11 residues. The V gene's germline CDR1 is SGHRS and CDR2 YFSETQ. In nucleotides, the CDR3 is TGCGCCAGCAGCTTGTTCGAGACCCAGTACTTC. It codes for CASSLFETQYF.

V is TRBV5-6 and J is TRBJ2-7; 9 bases agree with TRBD1. After removal of 0 bases from V and 5 bases from J, the junction contained 3 bases not matched to a gene. The CDR3 spans 14 residues. Germline assignment: CDR1 SGHDT and CDR2 YYEEEE. The CDR3 region has the DNA TGTGCCAGCAGCTTGGGACAGGGGGGCCACGAGCAGTACTTC. Residues: CASSLGQGGHEQYF.

This chain uses TRBV13 with TRBJ2-1, with TRBD2 identical over 7 bases. The J segment lost 10 bases and the V segment lost 1 base, leaving 16 bases of the junction unmatched. CDR3 size: 17 residues. CDR1 and CDR2 (germline): PRHDT, FYEKMQ (reference sequence). CDR3 residues: CASSLDPPNRSGNEQFF. CDR3 coding DNA: TGTGCCAGCAGCTTAGACCCCCCTAACCGGAGCGGGAACGAGCAGTTCTTC.

This sequence joins TRBV9 and TRBJ2-3, with TRBD2 as a possible D gene (5 bases). V shed 3 bases and J shed 7 bases, with 12 bases lying between them. The CDR3 runs 13 residues. The germline V gene has CDR1 SGDLS and CDR2 YYNGEE. CDR3: CASSESGSNTQYF. In nucleotides, the CDR3 is TGTGCCAGCAGCGAAAGCGGTTCAAATACGCAGTATTTT.

The rearrangement joins TRBV6-5 to TRBJ1-1; possibly TRBD1 for D (5 bases). V dropped 5 bases and J dropped 3 bases, with 13 bases sitting between them. Germline assignment: CDR1 MNHEY and CDR2 SVGAGI. CDR3 length: 14 residues. CDR3 protein: CASSPGIQYTEAFF. In nucleotides, the CDR3 is TGTGCCAGCAGTCCAGGGATTCAATACACTGAAGCTTTCTTT.

The rearrangement joins TRBV19 to TRBJ1-2; 7 nucleotides agree with TRBD1. J was trimmed by 1 base and V by 10 bases; bases with no gene match: 9. The CDR3 spans 14 residues. From germline, CDR1 is LNHDA and CDR2 SQIVND (reference sequence). The CDR3 DNA follows: TGTGCCACCGGACAGGACATCCTTAACTATGGCTACACCTTC. Protein sequence: CATGQDILNYGYTF. The variable domain in full, with the rest retrieved from reference TRBV19 and TRBJ1-2, is DGGITQSPKYLFRKEGQNVTLSCEQNLNHDAMYWYRQDPGQGLRLIYYSQIVNDFQKGDIAEGYSVSREKKESFPLTVTSAQKNPTAFYLCATGQDILNYGYTFGSGTRLTVV.

The chain uses TRBV6-5 and TRBJ1-4; D might be TRBD1 (5 bases). The germline V and J ends were trimmed by 6 bases and 10 bases, with 9 bases remaining between them. CDR1 and CDR2 from the germline V gene are MNHEY and SVGAGI. The CDR3 contains 11 residues. Written as DNA, the CDR3 is TGTGCCAGCAGCCCGGGACGAAAACTGTTTTTT. Encoded protein: CASSPGRKLFF.

The gene calls are TRBV7-9 and TRBJ2-7; 7 bases map to TRBD1. With 8 bases clipped from V and 2 bases from J, the junction kept 6 bases outside the gene matches. From germline, CDR1 is SEHNR and CDR2 FQNEAQ (reference sequence). CDR3 length: 13 amino acids. Here the CDR3 reads CASDRDGTYEQYF. The CDR3 bases are TGTGCCAGCGACAGGGATGGAACCTACGAGCAGTACTTC.

This clone was counted a few times. V usage is TRBV29-1 and J usage is TRBJ2-3; D unclear. Between the trimmed V and J ends, which lost 6 bases and 2 bases, there was a span of 12 bases. Germline V gene sequence: CDR1 SQVTM, CDR2 ANQGSEA. The CDR3 is 13 residues long. The chain's CDR3 is CSVGSESTDTQYF. CDR3 DNA sequence: TGCAGCGTCGGTAGTGAATCCACAGATACGCAGTATTTT.

The chain employs TRBV7-7 and TRBJ1-2; D unresolved. In germline, CDR1 is SSHAT, CDR2 FNYEAQ (reference sequence). The CDR3 sequence is 14 residues long. Trimming stripped 2 bases from V and 4 bases from J, with 11 bases between. CDR3 region: CASSLFRRSYGYTF. The CDR3 DNA reads as TGTGCCAGCAGCTTATTTCGACGGAGCTATGGCTACACCTTC.

CDR3: CSALWGSVDEAFF. The CDR3 DNA reads as TGCAGCGCCCTGTGGGGAAGTGTAGACGAAGCTTTCTTT. The V call is TRBV29-1, the J call TRBJ1-1; D gene ambiguous. The CDR3 sequence is 13 residues long. V lost 7 bases and J 8 bases, leaving 20 bases between the germline ends. From germline, CDR1 is SQVTM and CDR2 ANQGSEA. Full variable domain (outside the CDR3, taken from reference TRBV29-1 and TRBJ1-1): SAVISQKPSRDICQRGTSLTIQCQVDSQVTMMFWYRQQPGQSLTLIATANQGSEATYESGFVIDKFPISRPNLTFSTLTVSNMSPEDSSIYLCSALWGSVDEAFFGQGTRLTVV.

The chain joins TRBV7-2 to TRBJ1-2; the D gene is possibly TRBD1 (6 bases). The V end was cut by 5 bases, the J end by 0 bases, with 16 bases between. Germline V gene data show CDR1 as SGHTA and CDR2 as FQGNSA. The CDR3 loop spans 16 amino acids. As DNA, the CDR3 is TGTGCCAGCAGCCTCGTGGGGACATCAGCTAACTATGGCTACACCTTC. Its translation is CASSLVGTSANYGYTF.

This clone was seen just once. The gene calls are TRBV29-1 and TRBJ2-5; no definite D call. Germline V gene data show CDR1 as SQVTM and CDR2 as ANQGSEA. The CDR3 sequence is 11 residues long. Trimming pared 4 bases from V and 11 bases from J, leaving 14 bases between. CDR3 in amino acids: CSVVGPAEQYF. The CDR3 DNA sequence: TGCAGCGTTGTAGGGCCGGCGGAGCAGTACTTC.